This T cell receptor (beta chain) was captured in a study of metastatic and nonmetastatic thyroid tumors. At the level of the study: Comparative analysis of repertoires was undertaken across blood and tumor or nodule tissue obtained from malignant and benign thyroid patients. Study-wide points: Relative to benign nodules, malignant thyroid tumors were reportedly characterized by significantly elevated TCR beta diversity in blood and tumor.

There are a few counts of this clone. The antigen is not known. TCRdb re-called the PCR reads through MiXCR. This table holds about 12,000 clones, over 20% found once. Germline CDR1 MNHNS, CDR2 SASEGT. This CDR3 has 15 residues. V lost 5 bases, J lost 6 bases, and 11 bases stayed unmatched. No treatment of any kind had been given to any patient before thyroid surgery. Sequencing was done on a sample of adjacent normal tissue. This receptor was identified in a female donor with papillary thyroid cancer or a benign thyroid nodule (not recorded which). Some clones in this sample may be carry-over from other donors' samples. This chain links TRBV6-1 with TRBJ2-7, with 9 bases fitting TRBD2. CDR3 loop: CASSTPGLAITEQYF. DNA for the CDR3: TGTGCCAGCAGTACCCCGGGACTAGCTATTACCGAGCAGTACTTC.